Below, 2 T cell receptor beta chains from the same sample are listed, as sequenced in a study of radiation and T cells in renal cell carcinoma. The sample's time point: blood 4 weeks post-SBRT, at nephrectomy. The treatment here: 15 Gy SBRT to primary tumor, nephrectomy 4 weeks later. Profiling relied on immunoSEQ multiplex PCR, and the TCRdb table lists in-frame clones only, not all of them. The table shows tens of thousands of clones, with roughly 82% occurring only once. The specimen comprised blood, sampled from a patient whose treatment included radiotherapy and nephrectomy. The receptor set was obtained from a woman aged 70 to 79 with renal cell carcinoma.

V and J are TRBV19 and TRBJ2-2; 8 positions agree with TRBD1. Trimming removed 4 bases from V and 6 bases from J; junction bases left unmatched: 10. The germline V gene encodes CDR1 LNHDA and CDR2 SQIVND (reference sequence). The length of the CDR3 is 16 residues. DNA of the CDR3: TGTGCCAGTAGTACCTTGGACAGGGTCGGGTCCGGGGAGCTGTTTTTT. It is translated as CASSTLDRVGSGELFF.

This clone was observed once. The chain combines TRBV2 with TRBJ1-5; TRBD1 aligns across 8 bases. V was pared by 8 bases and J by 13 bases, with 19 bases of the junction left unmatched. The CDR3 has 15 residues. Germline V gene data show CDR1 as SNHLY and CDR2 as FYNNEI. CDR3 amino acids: CASGGGATGVGGQHF. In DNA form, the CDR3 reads TGTGCCAGCGGAGGAGGGGCGACAGGGGTGGGCGGTCAGCATTTT.